This T cell receptor (beta chain) was identified in a study of blood T cell repertoires in COVID-19. At the level of the study: PBMCs, B-cell-depleted T cells, or T cells were the source of the cDNA or gDNA that made up the material.

The CDR3 is 15 amino acids. Trimming shortened V by 6 bases and J by 3 bases, and 16 bases separated the two germline ends. Germline CDR1 and CDR2: WNHNN and SYGVQD (reference sequence). Participants, about 18 to 90 years old, spanned 24 US areas. Among Cohort 3 donors, those recovered had two negative PCRs, clearance, or symptom resolution. Under the authors' procedure: Amplification from reference gene primers served as the basis for estimated nucleated cell counts. The protocol was immunoSEQ multiplex PCR, while the TCRdb copy is restricted to in-frame clones and leaves out a portion. The V and J calls and clone size were taken over from that table, and D and trimming were inferred from the DNA. Of about 430,000 clones listed, more than 80% were seen once; the top ten hold 1.1%.

The rearrangement links TRBV10-1 to TRBJ2-3, with D perhaps matching TRBD2 (6 bases). The sample taken for sequencing was PBMCs or T cells enriched from blood (not recorded which). This receptor was obtained from a young man who had recovered from COVID-19. The CDR3 region is CASSPGPGATDTQYF. CDR3 coding DNA: TGCGCCAGCAGCCCCGGTCCGGGAGCTACAGATACGCAGTATTTT.